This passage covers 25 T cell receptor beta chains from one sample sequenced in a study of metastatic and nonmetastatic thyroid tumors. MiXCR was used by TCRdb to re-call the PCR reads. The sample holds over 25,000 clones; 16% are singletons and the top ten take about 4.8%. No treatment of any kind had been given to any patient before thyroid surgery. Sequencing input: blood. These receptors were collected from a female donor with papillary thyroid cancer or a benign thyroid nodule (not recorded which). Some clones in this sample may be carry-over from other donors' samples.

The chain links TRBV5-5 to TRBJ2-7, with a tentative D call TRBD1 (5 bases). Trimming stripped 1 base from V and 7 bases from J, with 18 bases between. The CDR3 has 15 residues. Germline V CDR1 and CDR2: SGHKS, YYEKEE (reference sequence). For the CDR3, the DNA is TGTGCCAGCAGCTTGATAGGGGCAGGTACGGAAGAGCAGTACTTC. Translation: CASSLIGAGTEEQYF.

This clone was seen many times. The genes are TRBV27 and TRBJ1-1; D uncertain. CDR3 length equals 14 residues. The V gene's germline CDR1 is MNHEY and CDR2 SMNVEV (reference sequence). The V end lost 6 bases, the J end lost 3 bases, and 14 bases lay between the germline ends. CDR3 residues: CASSTHLGYTEAFF. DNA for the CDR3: TGTGCCAGCAGCACCCATTTGGGGTACACTGAAGCTTTCTTT.

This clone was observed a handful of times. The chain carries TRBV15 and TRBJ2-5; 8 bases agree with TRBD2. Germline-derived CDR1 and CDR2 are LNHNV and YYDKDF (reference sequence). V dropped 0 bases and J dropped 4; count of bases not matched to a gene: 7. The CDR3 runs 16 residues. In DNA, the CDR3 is TGTGCCACCAGCAGAGATCTGCCCGGGGGGGGAGAGACCCAGTACTTC. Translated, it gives CATSRDLPGGGETQYF.

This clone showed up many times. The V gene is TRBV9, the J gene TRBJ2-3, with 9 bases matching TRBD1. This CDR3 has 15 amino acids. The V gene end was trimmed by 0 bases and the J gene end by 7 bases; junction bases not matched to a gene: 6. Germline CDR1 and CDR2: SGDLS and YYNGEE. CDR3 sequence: CASSVEGQGGNTQYF. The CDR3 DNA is TGTGCCAGCAGCGTAGAGGGACAGGGAGGAAATACGCAGTATTTT.

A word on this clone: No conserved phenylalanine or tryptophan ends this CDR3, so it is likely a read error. CDR3 nucleotides: TGTGCCAGTACACCACTAGCGGCTACCGGGGAGCTGTTTCTT. Translation: CASTPLAATGELFL. The chain joins TRBV27 to TRBJ2-2; 8 nucleotides align to TRBD2. Germline CDR1 is MNHEY and CDR2 is SMNVEV (reference sequence). Germline trimming cut 9 bases from V and 5 bases from J; bases unmatched to any gene: 8. The CDR3 covers 14 residues.

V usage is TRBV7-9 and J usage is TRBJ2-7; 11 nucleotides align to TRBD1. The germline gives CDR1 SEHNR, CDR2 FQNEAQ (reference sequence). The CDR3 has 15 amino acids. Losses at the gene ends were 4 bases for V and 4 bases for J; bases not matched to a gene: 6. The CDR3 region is CASSSPDRGRYEQYF. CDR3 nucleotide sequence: TGTGCCAGCAGCTCGCCGGACAGGGGGCGTTACGAGCAGTACTTC.

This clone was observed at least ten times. The CDR3 spells CSARDEGTVDYEQYF. The CDR3 nucleotides are TGCAGTGCTAGAGATGAGGGGACTGTAGACTACGAGCAGTACTTC. This sequence joins TRBV20-1 and TRBJ2-7; the D gene is possibly TRBD2 (6 bases). Germline CDR1 DFQATT, CDR2 SNEGSKA (reference sequence). The V end lost 0 bases, the J end lost 3 bases, and 15 bases lay between the germline ends. CDR3 length equals 15 residues.

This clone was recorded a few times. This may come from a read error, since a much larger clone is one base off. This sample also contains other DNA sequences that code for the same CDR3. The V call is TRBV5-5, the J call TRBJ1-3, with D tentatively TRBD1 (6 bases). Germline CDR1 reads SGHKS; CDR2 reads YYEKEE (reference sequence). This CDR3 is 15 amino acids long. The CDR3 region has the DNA TGTGCCAGCAGCTTAGGACAGCTAATCCGAAACACCATATATTTC. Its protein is CASSLGQLIRNTIYF. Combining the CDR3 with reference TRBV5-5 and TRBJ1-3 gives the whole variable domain DAGVTQSPTHLIKTRGQQVTLRCSPISGHKSVSWYQQVLGQGPQFIFQYYEKEERGRGNFPDRFSARQFPNYSSELNVNALLLGDSALYLCASSLGQLIRNTIYFGEGSWLTVV.

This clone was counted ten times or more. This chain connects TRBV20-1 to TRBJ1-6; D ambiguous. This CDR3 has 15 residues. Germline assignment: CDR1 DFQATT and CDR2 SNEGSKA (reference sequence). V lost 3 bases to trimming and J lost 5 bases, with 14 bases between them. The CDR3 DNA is TGCAGTGCTAGGGGTCTTCAGGCAAATAATTCACCCCTCCACTTT. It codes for CSARGLQANNSPLHF.

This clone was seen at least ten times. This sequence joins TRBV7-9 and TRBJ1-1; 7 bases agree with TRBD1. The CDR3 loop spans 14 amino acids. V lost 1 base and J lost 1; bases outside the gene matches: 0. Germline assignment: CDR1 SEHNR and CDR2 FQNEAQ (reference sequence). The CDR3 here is CASSLGTGNTEAFF. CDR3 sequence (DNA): TGTGCCAGCAGCTTAGGGACAGGGAACACTGAAGCTTTCTTT.

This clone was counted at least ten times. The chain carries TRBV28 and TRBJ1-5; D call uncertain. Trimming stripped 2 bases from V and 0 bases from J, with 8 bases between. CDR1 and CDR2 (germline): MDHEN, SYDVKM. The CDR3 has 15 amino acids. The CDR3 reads CASSLQVFSNQPQHF. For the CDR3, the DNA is TGTGCCAGCAGTTTACAGGTATTTAGCAATCAGCCCCAGCATTTT. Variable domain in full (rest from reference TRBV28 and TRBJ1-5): DVKVTQSSRYLVKRTGEKVFLECVQDMDHENMFWYRQDPGLGLRLIYFSYDVKMKEKGDIPEGYSVSREKKERFSLILESASTNQTSMYLCASSLQVFSNQPQHFGDGTRLSIL.

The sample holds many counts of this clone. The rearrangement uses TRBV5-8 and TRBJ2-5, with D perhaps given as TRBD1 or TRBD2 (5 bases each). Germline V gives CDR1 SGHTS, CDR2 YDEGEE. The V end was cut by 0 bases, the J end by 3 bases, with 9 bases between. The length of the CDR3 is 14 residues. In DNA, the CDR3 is TGTGCCAGCAGCTTGGGCCTGGGGGAAGAGACCCAGTACTTC. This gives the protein CASSLGLGEETQYF.

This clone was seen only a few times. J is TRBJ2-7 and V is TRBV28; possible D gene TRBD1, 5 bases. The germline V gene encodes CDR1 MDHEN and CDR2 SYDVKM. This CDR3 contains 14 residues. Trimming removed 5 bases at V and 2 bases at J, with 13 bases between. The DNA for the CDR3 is TGTGCCAGCAGTCTCAAGTGGACAACCTACGAGCAGTACTTC. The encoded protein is CASSLKWTTYEQYF. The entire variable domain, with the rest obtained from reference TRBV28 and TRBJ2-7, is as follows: DVKVTQSSRYLVKRTGEKVFLECVQDMDHENMFWYRQDPGLGLRLIYFSYDVKMKEKGDIPEGYSVSREKKERFSLILESASTNQTSMYLCASSLKWTTYEQYFGPGTRLTVT.

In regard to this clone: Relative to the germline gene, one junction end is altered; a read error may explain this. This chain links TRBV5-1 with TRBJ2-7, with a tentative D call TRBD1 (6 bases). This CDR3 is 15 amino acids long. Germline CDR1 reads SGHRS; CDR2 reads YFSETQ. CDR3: CASSPYGTYSYAQYF. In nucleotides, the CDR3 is TGCGCCAGCAGCCCCTACGGGACATACTCCTACGCGCAGTACTTC.

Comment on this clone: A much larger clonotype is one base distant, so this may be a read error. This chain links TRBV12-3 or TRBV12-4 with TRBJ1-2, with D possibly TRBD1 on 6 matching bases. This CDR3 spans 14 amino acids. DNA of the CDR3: TGTGCCACCAGTTTCAGGGCCAGGGGATATGGCTACACCTTC. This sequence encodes CATSFRARGYGYTF.

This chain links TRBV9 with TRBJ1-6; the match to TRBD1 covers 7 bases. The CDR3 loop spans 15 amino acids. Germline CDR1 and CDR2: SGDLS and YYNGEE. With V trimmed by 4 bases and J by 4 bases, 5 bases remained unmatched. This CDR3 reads CASSPGTEYNSPLHF. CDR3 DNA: TGTGCCAGCAGCCCAGGGACAGAGTATAATTCACCCCTCCACTTT.

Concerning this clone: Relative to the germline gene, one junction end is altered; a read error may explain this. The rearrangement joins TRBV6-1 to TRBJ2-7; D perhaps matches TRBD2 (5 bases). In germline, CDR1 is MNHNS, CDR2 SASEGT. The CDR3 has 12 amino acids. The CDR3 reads CASSEAMAGGGF. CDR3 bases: TGTGCCAGCAGTGAAGCTATGGCAGGAGGAGGCTTC.

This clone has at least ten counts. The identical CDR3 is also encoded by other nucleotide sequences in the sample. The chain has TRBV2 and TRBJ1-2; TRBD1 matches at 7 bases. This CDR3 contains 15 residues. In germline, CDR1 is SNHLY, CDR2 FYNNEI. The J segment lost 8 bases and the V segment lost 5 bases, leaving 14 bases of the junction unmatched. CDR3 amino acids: CASSSAGTAVGGYTF. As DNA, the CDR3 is TGTGCCAGCAGTAGCGCCGGGACAGCAGTCGGCGGCTACACCTTC. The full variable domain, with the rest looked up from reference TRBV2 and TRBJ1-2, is EPEVTQTPSHQVTQMGQEVILRCVPISNHLYFYWYRQILGQKVEFLVSFYNNEISEKSEIFDDQFSVERPDGSNFTLKIRSTKLEDSAMYFCASSSAGTAVGGYTFGSGTRLTVV.

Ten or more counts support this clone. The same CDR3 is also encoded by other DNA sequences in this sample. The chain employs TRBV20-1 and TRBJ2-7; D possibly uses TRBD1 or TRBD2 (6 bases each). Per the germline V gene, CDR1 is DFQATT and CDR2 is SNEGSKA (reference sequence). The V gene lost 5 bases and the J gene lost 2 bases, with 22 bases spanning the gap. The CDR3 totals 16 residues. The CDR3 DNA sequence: TGCAGTGCTTCCCGAGGGGGGTCAGGCTTGACCTACGAGCAGTACTTC. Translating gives CSASRGGSGLTYEQYF.

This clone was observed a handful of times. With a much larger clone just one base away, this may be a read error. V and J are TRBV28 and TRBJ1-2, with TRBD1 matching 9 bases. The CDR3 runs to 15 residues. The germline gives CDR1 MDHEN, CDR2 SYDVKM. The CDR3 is CASNLPLDRGYGYTF. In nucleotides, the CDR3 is TGTGCCAGCAATTTACCCTTGGACAGGGGCTATGGCTACACCTTC.

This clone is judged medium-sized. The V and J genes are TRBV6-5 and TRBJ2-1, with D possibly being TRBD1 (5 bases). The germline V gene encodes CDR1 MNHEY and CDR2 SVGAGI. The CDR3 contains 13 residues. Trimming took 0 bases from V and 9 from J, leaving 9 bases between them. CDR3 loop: CASSYSGQGEQFF. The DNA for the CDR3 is TGTGCCAGCAGTTACTCGGGGCAGGGTGAGCAGTTCTTC.

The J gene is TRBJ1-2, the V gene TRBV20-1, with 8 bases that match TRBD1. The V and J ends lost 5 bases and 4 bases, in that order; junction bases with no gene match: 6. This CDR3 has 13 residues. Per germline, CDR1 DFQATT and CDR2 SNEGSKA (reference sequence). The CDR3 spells CSAYDRGAYGYTF. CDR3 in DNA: TGCAGTGCTTACGACAGGGGAGCCTATGGCTACACCTTC.

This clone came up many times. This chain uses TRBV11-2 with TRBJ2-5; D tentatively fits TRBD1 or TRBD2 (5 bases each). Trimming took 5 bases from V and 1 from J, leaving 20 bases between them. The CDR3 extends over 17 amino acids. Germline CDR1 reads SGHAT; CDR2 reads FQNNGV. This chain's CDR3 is CASSQLSGSGAQETQYF. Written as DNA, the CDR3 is TGTGCCAGCAGCCAGTTGTCAGGGAGTGGGGCCCAAGAGACCCAGTACTTC.

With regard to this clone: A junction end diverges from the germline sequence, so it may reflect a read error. The CDR3 loop is CASRYLGTGVHGELVF. CDR3 DNA sequence: TGCGCCAGCAGATACCTCGGGACAGGGGTCCACGGGGAGCTGGTTTTT. The chain links TRBV5-1 to TRBJ2-2, with 10 positions matching TRBD1. The CDR3 loop spans 16 amino acids. Looked up from germline, CDR1 is SGHRS and CDR2 is YFSETQ.

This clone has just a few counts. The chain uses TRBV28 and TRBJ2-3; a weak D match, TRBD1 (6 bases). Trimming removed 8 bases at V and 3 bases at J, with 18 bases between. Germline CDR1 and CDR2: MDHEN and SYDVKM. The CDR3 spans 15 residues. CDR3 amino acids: CASYKGVGRTDTQYF. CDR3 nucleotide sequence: TGTGCCAGCTATAAGGGGGTCGGTCGGACAGATACGCAGTATTTT.